The clone carrying this T cell receptor (beta chain) appeared a single time. No antigen is known for it. These data come from a study of monozygotic twins with cystic fibrosis. Findings and caveats of the study: Nucleotide-identical clonotype sharing was significantly higher within monozygotic CF twin pairs than between unrelated CF individuals.

V lost 2 bases to trimming and J lost 4 bases, with 8 bases between them. Germline V CDR1 and CDR2: MNHEY, SVGAGI. CDR3 length: 13 amino acids. Assay used: immunoSEQ multiplex PCR; TCRdb lists only in-frame clones, some missing. The sample has approximately 24,000 clones, roughly 96% seen once. Sequenced: blood. The chain has TRBV6-5 and TRBJ1-2; D is undetermined. This TCR was recovered from a girl between 2 and 10 years old with cystic fibrosis. CDR3 in DNA: TGTGCCAGCAGTTACGGTCCCCTCTATGGCTACACCTTC. Protein sequence: CASSYGPLYGYTF.